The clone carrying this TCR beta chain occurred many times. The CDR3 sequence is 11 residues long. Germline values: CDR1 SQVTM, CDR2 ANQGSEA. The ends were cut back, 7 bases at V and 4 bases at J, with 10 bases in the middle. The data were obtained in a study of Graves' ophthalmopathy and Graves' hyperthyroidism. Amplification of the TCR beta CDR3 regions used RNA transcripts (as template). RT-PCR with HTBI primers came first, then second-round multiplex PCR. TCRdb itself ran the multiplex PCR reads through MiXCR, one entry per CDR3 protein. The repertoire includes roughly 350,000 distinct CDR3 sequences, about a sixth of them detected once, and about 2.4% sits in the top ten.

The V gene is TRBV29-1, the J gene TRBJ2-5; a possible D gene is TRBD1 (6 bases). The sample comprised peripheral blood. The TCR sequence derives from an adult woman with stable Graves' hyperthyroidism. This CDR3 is CSGRGGETQYF. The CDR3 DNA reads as TGCAGCGGCAGGGGTGGAGAGACCCAGTACTTC.